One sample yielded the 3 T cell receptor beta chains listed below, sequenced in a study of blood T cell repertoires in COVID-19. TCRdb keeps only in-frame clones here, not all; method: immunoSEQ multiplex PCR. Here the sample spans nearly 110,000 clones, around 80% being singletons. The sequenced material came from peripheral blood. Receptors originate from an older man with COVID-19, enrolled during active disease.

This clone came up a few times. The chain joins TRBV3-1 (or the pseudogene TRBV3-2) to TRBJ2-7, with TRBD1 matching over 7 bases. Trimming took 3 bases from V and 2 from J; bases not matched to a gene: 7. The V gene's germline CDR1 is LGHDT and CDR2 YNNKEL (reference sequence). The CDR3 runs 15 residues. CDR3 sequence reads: CASSHSGQVAYEQYF. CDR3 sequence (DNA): TGTGCCAGCAGCCACTCCGGACAGGTAGCCTACGAGCAGTACTTC.

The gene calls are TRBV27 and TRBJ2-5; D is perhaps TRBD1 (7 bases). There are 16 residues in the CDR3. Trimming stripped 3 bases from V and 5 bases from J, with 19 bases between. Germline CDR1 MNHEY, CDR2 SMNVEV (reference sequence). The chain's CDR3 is CASSFKGGGVRETQYF. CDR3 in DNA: TGTGCCAGCAGTTTTAAAGGGGGCGGGGTCCGGGAGACCCAGTACTTC.

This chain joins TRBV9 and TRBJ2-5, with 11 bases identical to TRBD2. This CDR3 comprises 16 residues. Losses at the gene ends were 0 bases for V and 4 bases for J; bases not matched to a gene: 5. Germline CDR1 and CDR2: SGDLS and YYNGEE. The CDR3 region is CASSVGYGLAGETQYF. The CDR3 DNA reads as TGTGCCAGCAGCGTAGGGTATGGACTAGCGGGAGAGACCCAGTACTTC. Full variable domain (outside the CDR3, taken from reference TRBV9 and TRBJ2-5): DSGVTQTPKHLITATGQRVTLRCSPRSGDLSVYWYQQSLDQGLQFLIQYYNGEERAKGNILERFSAQQFPDLHSELNLSSLELGDSALYFCASSVGYGLAGETQYFGPGTRLLVL.